Listed below are T cell receptor beta chains from one sample, sequenced in a study of identical twins. TCRdb processed the 5' RACE reads anew with MiXCR; each CDR3 protein has one entry. The sample lists about 690,000 distinct CDR3 sequences; 5.5% to 6.5% were seen once. Sequencing used naive T cells sorted from blood. These receptors originate from a man aged 18 to 30 in good health. The CDR3 runs from the conserved cysteine through the conserved F or W. The order of the fields is clone size, V gene, D gene, J gene, CDR3 protein, CDR3 DNA. D genes are given only for firm matches. Clone sizes are given selectively: once, few, many, or a class where the clone is expanded.

clone_size: many; v_call: TRBV7-2; d_call: TRBD1; j_call: TRBJ2-3; cdr3_aa: CASSISGQGARADTQYF; cdr3_nt: TGTGCCAGCAGCATATCAGGGCAGGGGGCGAGGGCAGATACGCAGTATTTT
clone_size: many; v_call: TRBV27; d_call: NA; j_call: TRBJ2-3; cdr3_aa: CASSLERMRTDTQYF; cdr3_nt: TGTGCCAGCAGTTTAGAGAGGATGAGGACAGATACGCAGTATTTT
clone_size: many; v_call: TRBV6-5; d_call: TRBD2; j_call: TRBJ2-3; cdr3_aa: CASSYSGGEGDTQYF; cdr3_nt: TGTGCCAGCAGTTACAGCGGGGGGGAAGGAGATACGCAGTATTTT
clone_size: many; v_call: TRBV3-1; d_call: TRBD2; j_call: TRBJ2-1; cdr3_aa: CASSQDTLAGVSYNEQFF; cdr3_nt: TGTGCCAGCAGCCAAGACACACTAGCGGGAGTCTCCTACAATGAGCAGTTCTTC
clone_size: many; v_call: TRBV6-1; d_call: TRBD2; j_call: TRBJ2-3; cdr3_aa: CASSRGGGDTQYF; cdr3_nt: TGTGCCAGCAGTCGTGGGGGGGGGGATACGCAGTATTTT
clone_size: NA; v_call: TRBV7-9; d_call: TRBD2; j_call: TRBJ2-5; cdr3_aa: CASSSRAGRSQETQYF; cdr3_nt: TGTGCCAGCAGCTCCAGAGCGGGACGGAGTCAAGAGACCCAGTACTTC
clone_size: many; v_call: TRBV28; d_call: TRBD1; j_call: TRBJ1-1; cdr3_aa: CASSLETGGVNTEAFF; cdr3_nt: TGTGCCAGCAGTTTGGAGACAGGGGGCGTGAACACTGAAGCTTTCTTT
clone_size: many; v_call: TRBV3-1; d_call: NA; j_call: TRBJ1-5; cdr3_aa: CASSQVPGNQPQHF; cdr3_nt: TGTGCCAGCAGCCAAGTTCCAGGGAATCAGCCCCAGCATTTT
clone_size: few; v_call: TRBV9; d_call: TRBD2; j_call: TRBJ2-2; cdr3_aa: CASSVLPGLAGDTGELFF; cdr3_nt: TGTGCCAGCAGCGTTCTTCCGGGACTAGCGGGAGACACCGGGGAGCTGTTTTTT
clone_size: few; v_call: TRBV5-1; d_call: TRBD2; j_call: TRBJ2-1; cdr3_aa: CASSSRVGTSGSSEQFF; cdr3_nt: TGCGCCAGCAGCTCGCGAGTCGGGACTAGCGGGAGCAGTGAGCAGTTCTTC
clone_size: NA; v_call: TRBV27; d_call: NA; j_call: TRBJ2-1; cdr3_aa: CASSPSGTPYNEQFF; cdr3_nt: TGTGCCAGCAGTCCCTCCGGGACCCCTTACAATGAGCAGTTCTTC
clone_size: many; v_call: TRBV5-6; d_call: NA; j_call: TRBJ1-1; cdr3_aa: CASSFAGDTEAFF; cdr3_nt: TGTGCCAGCAGCTTCGCGGGGGACACTGAAGCTTTCTTT
clone_size: few; v_call: TRBV7-8; d_call: NA; j_call: TRBJ2-7; cdr3_aa: CASSFIRADMNYEQYF; cdr3_nt: TGTGCCAGCAGCTTTATCCGGGCCGATATGAACTACGAGCAGTACTTC
clone_size: NA; v_call: TRBV6-5; d_call: NA; j_call: TRBJ1-1; cdr3_aa: CASSHSRHKYTEAFF; cdr3_nt: TGTGCCAGCAGTCACAGCCGACACAAGTACACTGAAGCTTTCTTT
clone_size: NA; v_call: TRBV5-1; d_call: TRBD1; j_call: TRBJ1-1; cdr3_aa: CASSVGQGATEAFF; cdr3_nt: TGCGCCAGCAGCGTAGGACAGGGGGCTACTGAAGCTTTCTTT
clone_size: NA; v_call: TRBV19; d_call: NA; j_call: TRBJ2-1; cdr3_aa: CASSMIRPDEQFF; cdr3_nt: TGTGCCAGTAGTATGATCCGCCCCGATGAGCAGTTCTTC